This T cell receptor beta chain was sequenced for a study of T cell responses to AZD1222 COVID-19 vaccine. Profiling relied on immunoSEQ multiplex PCR, and the TCRdb table lists in-frame clones only, not all of them. The data show approximately 80,000 clones, about nine tenths seen once. The V end lost 4 bases, the J end lost 8 bases, and 18 bases lay between the germline ends. The germline gives CDR1 SGHNT, CDR2 YYREEE (reference sequence). The CDR3 is made up of 14 amino acids. The V and J genes are TRBV5-4 and TRBJ1-2; D ambiguous. This TCR came from an adult who received the AZD1222 COVID-19 vaccine. The sample was peripheral blood, taken 28 days after the second AZD1222 dose. The CDR3, as DNA: TGTGCCAGCAGCATCCCCATGTGGGAACACGGCTACACCTTC. Its protein is CASSIPMWEHGYTF.